This T cell receptor (beta chain) was found in a study of blood T cell repertoires in COVID-19. Study details: Acute-phase and convalescent COVID-19 samples originated in the United States, Italy and Spain. In each case, the material was cDNA or gDNA derived from T cells, B-cell-depleted T cells, or PBMCs.

Per the original data handling: The assay estimated nucleated cells by amplifying reference gene primers. The assay was immunoSEQ multiplex PCR, and TCRdb's table has in-frame clones only and misses some. That table gives V, J and clone size, and the DNA gave D and trimming. In the table there are roughly 200,000 clones, around nine tenths of which are singletons. CDR3 size: 16 residues. V lost 0 bases to trimming and J lost 0 bases; unmatched junction nucleotides: 4. Germline V gives CDR1 LGHNA, CDR2 YNFKEQ. The receptor was isolated from a man between 18 and 35 years old with active or convalescent COVID-19. The chain couples TRBV4-2 to TRBJ2-5; the match to TRBD2 covers 7 bases. The sample taken for sequencing was peripheral blood. CDR3 sequence reads: CASSQERTRDQETQYF. In DNA, the CDR3 is TGTGCCAGCAGCCAAGAACGGACTAGGGACCAAGAGACCCAGTACTTC.